This TCR beta chain came from a study of cytomegalovirus exposure and HLA in healthy donors. Study information: Within an early data release were roughly 90 million unique TCRs drawn from HLA-typed donors.

Broader study findings: The study put 160 or so TCR beta chains on its list as cytomegalovirus-associated.

As concerns this clone: Its antigen is unidentified.

PCR primers comprised 60 Vbeta and 13 Jbeta primers. Assay used: immunoSEQ multiplex PCR; TCRdb lists only in-frame clones, some missing. The sample consists of fewer than 40,000 clones, roughly 90% of them appearing once. Per the germline V gene, CDR1 is SEHNR and CDR2 is FQNEAQ (reference sequence). V was clipped by 2 bases and J by 5 bases; unmatched bases: 6. The CDR3 extends over 15 amino acids. The sequenced sample was PBMCs. The chain has TRBV7-9 and TRBJ2-1; 7 bases align to TRBD1. This receptor was taken from a woman aged 35 to 49 in good health and CMV-seropositive. CDR3 bases: TGTGCCAGCAGCTTATATGACAGGGCCCACAATGAGCAGTTCTTC. The encoded protein is CASSLYDRAHNEQFF. Using reference TRBV7-9 and TRBJ2-1 for the parts outside the CDR3, the full variable domain is DTGVSQNPRHKITKRGQNVTFRCDPISEHNRLYWYRQTLGQGPEFLTYFQNEAQLEKSRLLSDRFSAERPKGSFSTLEIQRTEQGDSAMYLCASSLYDRAHNEQFFGPGTRLTVL.